This T cell receptor (beta chain) stems from a study of human T cells and chemical hapten exposure. For the study at large: Diphenylcyclopropenone, dosed weekly to the scalp, was given to patients throughout the approximately 25-week study. Patients, a majority of them female, were diagnosed with alopecia areata, totalis or universalis.

Study-wide findings and caveats: Donors had alopecia, so their immune response may differ from healthy people's.

Germline V gene lookup returns CDR1 MGHRA and CDR2 YSYEKL. The CDR3 contains 16 residues. V lost 1 base, J lost 7 bases, and 6 bases stayed unmatched. Time point denoted: pre-sensitization, week 0. Treatment given: therapeutic diphenylcyclopropenone sensitization with weekly scalp DPC. There are many counts of this clonotype. Its matching antigen is unknown. Authors' analysis steps: Counting gave a median of approximately 96,000 TCRs per sample, with values ranging from roughly 20,000 to 750,000. One entry per CDR3 protein, called by TCRdb with MiXCR from the RACE reads. It is TCRdb's table, rather than the study itself, that gives the V and J calls and clone size. The data contain roughly 380,000 distinct CDR3 sequences, 5.1% of them singletons.

This material consisted of whole blood, taken in connection with sensitization to the hapten diphenylcyclopropenone (DPC). This receptor was taken from a woman in her 50s with alopecia areata. Some clones in this sample may be carry-over from other donors' samples. The rearrangement links TRBV4-1 to TRBJ1-6; 8 nucleotides match TRBD1. The CDR3 bases are TGCGCCAGCAGCCAAGGACAGGGGAGGTACAATTCACCCCTCCACTTT. The encoded protein is CASSQGQGRYNSPLHF.